This T cell receptor beta chain was observed in a study of cytomegalovirus exposure and HLA in healthy donors. With respect to this clone: Its antigen is unidentified.

Some clones are missing from TCRdb's copy, which holds only in-frame ones; the method was immunoSEQ multiplex PCR. The top ten hold 0.92% of the sample, which has about 280,000 clones, approximately 88% seen once. Study-level points and caveats: Cytomegalovirus association was listed for about 170 TCR beta chains. In vitro, three CMV-associated chains proved specific for CMV antigens. Reports indicated that the classifier achieved high specificity and sensitivity in diagnosing cytomegalovirus status.

The CDR3 has 13 residues. CDR1 and CDR2 (germline): SGHTA, FQGTGA. V was pared by 5 bases and J by 6 bases, with 11 bases between. The sequenced material came from PBMCs. This sequence joins TRBV7-3 and TRBJ2-1; possibly TRBD2 for D (5 bases). The clonotype comes from a woman under 30 in good health and CMV-seronegative. The DNA for the CDR3 is TGTGCCAGCAGCCAAGCACTAGGCAATGAGCAGTTCTTC. Translated, it gives CASSQALGNEQFF.